This passage covers 28 T cell receptor beta chains from one sample sequenced in a study of T-cell reconstitution after alpha-beta-depleted transplantation in children. Using unique molecular identifiers, the investigators prepared the TCRbeta library. TCRdb re-called the PCR reads through MiXCR, storing one row per CDR3 protein. The data hold 200,000 to 300,000 distinct CDR3 sequences, with about a quarter observed a single time. The sample consisted of PBMCs, taken before TCRalphabeta/CD19-depleted stem cell transplant. Source of these receptors: a girl aged 2 to 9 with Fanconi anemia, due to receive a stem cell transplant.

This clonotype came up many times. The chain joins TRBV12-3 or TRBV12-4 to TRBJ1-4; D remains unclear. This CDR3 region has 17 residues. Trimming removed 3 bases at V and 0 bases at J, with 14 bases between. Here the CDR3 reads CASSLQIREATNEKLFF. CDR3 bases: TGTGCCAGCAGTTTGCAGATAAGGGAAGCAACTAATGAAAAACTGTTTTTT.

The chain employs TRBV29-1 and TRBJ2-1, with D maybe TRBD1 (5 bases). With 3 bases removed from V and 0 bases from J, the gap between germline ends came to 12 bases. The CDR3 runs 15 residues. CDR1 is SQVTM, CDR2 ANQGSEA, per germline. The CDR3 reads CSVDVRTSSYNEQFF. Here the CDR3 DNA reads TGCAGCGTTGATGTACGGACAAGCTCCTACAATGAGCAGTTCTTC.

The chain couples TRBV29-1 to TRBJ2-1; 13 nucleotides line up with TRBD2. V was clipped by 7 bases and J by 6 bases; unmatched bases: 6. This CDR3 spans 14 amino acids. Germline V gives CDR1 SQVTM, CDR2 ANQGSEA. For the CDR3, the DNA is TGCAGCGGTCGGACTAGCGGGAGTATCAATGAGCAGTTCTTC. It translates to CSGRTSGSINEQFF.

This clonotype was recorded many times. The chain recombines TRBV5-1 with TRBJ2-7; D possibly corresponds to TRBD1 (6 bases). This CDR3 is 14 amino acids long. Germline lookup yields CDR1 SGHRS and CDR2 YFSETQ. The V end was cut by 2 bases, the J end by 3 bases, with 12 bases between. CDR3 region: CASSFGRGSYEQYF. DNA for the CDR3: TGCGCCAGCAGCTTCGGCAGGGGCAGCTACGAGCAGTACTTC.

This chain joins TRBV29-1 and TRBJ2-1, with a weak D call TRBD2 (6 bases). This CDR3 is 12 amino acids long. The germline V gene encodes CDR1 SQVTM and CDR2 ANQGSEA. With 0 bases removed from V and 12 bases from J, the gap between germline ends came to 12 bases. The CDR3 sequence is CSVEDPGGSQFF. The CDR3 DNA sequence: TGCAGCGTTGAAGATCCTGGGGGGTCGCAGTTCTTC.

There are many counts of this clonotype. V gene TRBV4-2 combines with J gene TRBJ2-5, with 8 nucleotides matching TRBD2. The germline gives CDR1 LGHNA, CDR2 YNFKEQ. The CDR3 spans 15 residues. V gave up 1 base and J gave up 0 bases; unmatched junction bases: 1. The CDR3 DNA is TGTGCCAGCAGCCAAGGCGGGGGGAACCAAGAGACCCAGTACTTC. This translates into CASSQGGGNQETQYF.

This clonotype has a handful of counts. This chain links TRBV7-2 with TRBJ2-5; the D gene could be TRBD1 or TRBD2 (5 bases each). Trimming took 1 base from V and 2 from J, leaving 11 bases between them. CDR1 and CDR2 from the germline V gene are SGHTA and FQGNSA. This CDR3 region has 15 residues. CDR3 bases: TGTGCCAGCAGCTTAGTGGGGGACCCTCAAGAGACCCAGTACTTC. It translates to CASSLVGDPQETQYF.

The chain employs TRBV6-2 or TRBV6-3 and TRBJ2-1, with 10 bases identical to TRBD1. The CDR3 length is 20 residues. V shed 0 bases and J 4 bases; nucleotides not matched to a gene: 15. CDR1 and CDR2 from the germline V gene are MNHEY and SVGEGT. CDR3 sequence reads: CASSYSRDRGGTTRYNEQFF. The CDR3 bases are TGTGCCAGCAGTTACTCGAGGGACAGGGGAGGAACTACTAGATACAATGAGCAGTTCTTC.

V and J are TRBV11-2 and TRBJ2-1; D unclear. The CDR3 contains 15 residues. V lost 5 bases and J 3 bases, leaving 14 bases between the germline ends. Germline assignment: CDR1 SGHAT and CDR2 FQNNGV. CDR3 region: CASSVLTGDYNEQFF. CDR3 in DNA: TGTGCCAGCAGCGTCTTAACGGGTGACTACAATGAGCAGTTCTTC.

There are a few counts of this clonotype. The rearrangement uses TRBV29-1 and TRBJ1-1; D might be TRBD1 (5 bases). V dropped 4 bases and J dropped 2 bases, with 20 bases sitting between them. Germline CDR1 reads SQVTM; CDR2 reads ANQGSEA. The CDR3 consists of 16 residues. CDR3 amino acids: CSVASSRPGLNTEAFF. The CDR3 region has the DNA TGCAGCGTTGCGTCGTCCCGTCCGGGACTTAACACTGAAGCTTTCTTT.

In its sample, this clonotype was seen many times. The V gene is TRBV20-1, the J gene TRBJ2-1; D is unclear. The germline V and J ends were trimmed by 0 bases and 2 bases, with 14 bases remaining between them. The CDR3 has 16 residues. CDR1 DFQATT and CDR2 SNEGSKA come from the germline V gene (reference sequence). The CDR3 protein is CSARDPYGGTYNEQFF. The CDR3 region has the DNA TGCAGTGCTAGAGATCCTTATGGCGGTACCTACAATGAGCAGTTCTTC.

The V and J genes are TRBV28 and TRBJ1-5; D remains ambiguous. This CDR3 is built from 11 residues. Germline values: CDR1 MDHEN, CDR2 SYDVKM. The ends were cut back, 3 bases at V and 12 bases at J, with 9 bases in the middle. The CDR3 spells CASSFGGLQHF. The CDR3 bases are TGTGCCAGCAGTTTCGGAGGGCTCCAGCATTTT.

This clonotype was counted a single time. CDR3 coding DNA: TGTGCCAGCAGTCATAGCGGAATAGCCAAAAACATTCAGTACTTC. Protein: CASSHSGIAKNIQYF. The chain recombines TRBV25-1 with TRBJ2-4; possibly TRBD2 for D (6 bases). The CDR3 has 15 residues. The germline CDR1 and CDR2 sequences are MGHDK and SYGVNS. Deletions cut 5 bases from V and 0 bases from J, with 11 bases between.

This chain uses TRBV11-2 with TRBJ2-7; TRBD1 agrees at 7 bases. V dropped 5 bases and J dropped 0; count of bases not matched to a gene: 7. The CDR3 contains 15 residues. Germline CDR1 SGHAT, CDR2 FQNNGV. The CDR3 nucleotides read TGTGCCAGCAGCGGACAGGTGATTCCCTCCTACGAGCAGTACTTC. This codes for CASSGQVIPSYEQYF.

This clonotype appeared many times. The CDR3 coding sequence is TGCGCCAGCAGTGAAGTGGCAGATAGCACAGATACGCAGTATTTT. Translated, it gives CASSEVADSTDTQYF. V is TRBV10-2 and J is TRBJ2-3, with D unresolved. The length of the CDR3 is 15 residues. Trimming shortened V by 3 bases and J by 0 bases, and 10 bases separated the two germline ends. Germline CDR1 is WSHSY and CDR2 is SAAADI.

This clonotype has at least ten counts. This chain links TRBV6-5 with TRBJ2-3, with a tentative D call TRBD2 (7 bases). The germline gives CDR1 MNHEY, CDR2 SVGAGI. With 2 bases removed from V and 4 bases from J, the gap between germline ends came to 13 bases. The CDR3 totals 15 residues. This CDR3 is CASSYAGANADTQYF. CDR3 nucleotides: TGTGCCAGCAGTTACGCGGGGGCGAACGCAGATACGCAGTATTTT.

The sample holds many counts of this clonotype. The chain has TRBV7-3 and TRBJ2-2; the D is unclear. The germline V and J ends were trimmed by 5 bases and 3 bases, with 7 bases remaining between them. CDR1 is SGHTA and CDR2 is FQGTGA in the germline V gene. The CDR3 has 13 amino acids. The CDR3 loop is CASSEEDTGELFF. The CDR3 DNA reads TGTGCCAGCAGCGAGGAAGACACCGGGGAGCTGTTTTTT.

In this sample, this clonotype turned up many times. The chain couples TRBV6-5 to TRBJ2-7; D not certain. Germline V gene sequence: CDR1 MNHEY, CDR2 SVGAGI. V was trimmed by 4 bases and J by 2 bases, leaving 21 bases between them. The CDR3 extends over 17 amino acids. The CDR3 region is CASSSFTRTTFPYEQYF. DNA for the CDR3: TGTGCCAGCAGTTCCTTCACCCGGACCACCTTCCCCTACGAGCAGTACTTC.

This clonotype has a single count. This rearrangement joins TRBV6-1 to TRBJ2-7; TRBD2 agrees at 9 bases. CDR1 is MNHNS, CDR2 SASEGT, per germline. The CDR3 length is 14 residues. V was clipped by 7 bases and J by 5 bases; unmatched bases: 9. The CDR3 nucleotides read TGTGCCAGCATCTCAGCGGGAGGTGTTGACGAGCAGTACTTC. It codes for CASISAGGVDEQYF.

The V call is TRBV2, the J call TRBJ2-1; TRBD1 matches 9 bases. Germline CDR1 reads SNHLY; CDR2 reads FYNNEI. The CDR3 loop spans 13 amino acids. J gave up 12 bases and V 5 bases, and 8 bases lay outside the gene matches. The CDR3 nucleotides read TGTGCCAGCAGTTCCGGGACAGGGTTATGGCAGTTCTTC. It codes for CASSSGTGLWQFF.

The chain joins TRBV10-1 to TRBJ2-5; a weak D match, TRBD2 (5 bases). The length of the CDR3 is 17 residues. The germline V and J ends were trimmed by 11 bases and 5 bases, with 30 bases remaining between them. Looked up from germline, CDR1 is WNHNN and CDR2 is SYGVQD (reference sequence). CDR3 in amino acids: CAGREGWRGPPRETQYF. In DNA, the CDR3 is TGCGCCGGCCGAGAGGGTTGGAGAGGCCCACCAAGGGAGACCCAGTACTTC.

This clonotype was recorded a few times. The chain carries TRBV2 and TRBJ2-1, with D perhaps given as TRBD1 or TRBD2 (5 bases each). Trimming pared 2 bases from V and 2 bases from J, leaving 13 bases between. This CDR3 region has 16 residues. Germline CDR1 reads SNHLY; CDR2 reads FYNNEI. Here the CDR3 reads CASSESEGYPYNEQFF. The CDR3 region has the DNA TGTGCCAGCAGTGAAAGTGAGGGGTACCCCTACAATGAGCAGTTCTTC. Using reference TRBV2 and TRBJ2-1 for the parts outside the CDR3, the full variable domain is EPEVTQTPSHQVTQMGQEVILRCVPISNHLYFYWYRQILGQKVEFLVSFYNNEISEKSEIFDDQFSVERPDGSNFTLKIRSTKLEDSAMYFCASSESEGYPYNEQFFGPGTRLTVL.

The table lists this clonotype with many counts. The V and J genes are TRBV5-6 and TRBJ2-1, with D possibly TRBD1 on 5 matching bases. The CDR3 extends over 15 amino acids. CDR1 is SGHDT, CDR2 YYEEEE, per germline. V lost 4 bases and J lost 5, with 16 bases in between. DNA of the CDR3: TGTGCCAGCAGCCCTATGACAGCCGCCGACAATGAGCAGTTCTTC. This sequence encodes CASSPMTAADNEQFF. Complete variable domain (other parts from reference TRBV5-6 and TRBJ2-1): DAGVTQSPTHLIKTRGQQVTLRCSPKSGHDTVSWYQQALGQGPQFIFQYYEEEERQRGNFPDRFSGHQFPNYSSELNVNALLLGDSALYLCASSPMTAADNEQFFGPGTRLTVL.

There are many counts of this clonotype. The chain is built from TRBV25-1 and TRBJ2-5; tentatively, D is TRBD1 (8 bases). V was clipped by 8 bases and J by 6 bases, with 19 bases between them. Germline V gives CDR1 MGHDK, CDR2 SYGVNS. CDR3 length: 14 residues. The DNA for the CDR3 is TGTGCCAGCGGCGAAGCGGGGACAGGAAAGACCCAGTACTTC. Its translation is CASGEAGTGKTQYF.

The table lists this clonotype with a few counts. The rearrangement links TRBV29-1 to TRBJ2-7; D may be TRBD1 or TRBD2 (5 bases each). The CDR3 is 14 residues long. Germline V CDR1 and CDR2: SQVTM, ANQGSEA. Trimming stripped 3 bases from V and 0 bases from J, with 12 bases between. CDR3 nucleotide sequence: TGCAGCGTTGATCTAGGGACCTCCTCCTACGAGCAGTACTTC. Residues: CSVDLGTSSYEQYF.

The J gene is TRBJ2-1, the V gene TRBV4-2; 14 nucleotides match TRBD2. The germline CDR1 and CDR2 sequences are LGHNA and YNFKEQ. The CDR3 spans 19 residues. The junction had 10 bases not matched to a gene; V was cut back by 1 base and J by 5 bases. The CDR3 is CASSQAPGLAGAEDNEQFF. The CDR3 DNA reads TGTGCCAGCAGCCAAGCCCCGGGACTAGCGGGAGCCGAAGACAATGAGCAGTTCTTC.

The chain uses TRBV7-3 and TRBJ2-2; 9 bases match TRBD2. CDR3 length: 15 residues. With V trimmed by 1 base and J by 4 bases, 1 base remained unmatched. Germline lookup yields CDR1 SGHTA and CDR2 FQGTGA. CDR3 protein: CASSLNSGSTGELFF. CDR3 in DNA: TGTGCCAGCAGCTTAAATAGCGGGAGCACCGGGGAGCTGTTTTTT.

The sample holds many counts of this clonotype. A read error may explain this, as a much larger clone is one base away. The V call is TRBV5-1, the J call TRBJ2-1; a weak D match, TRBD2 (6 bases). The CDR3 consists of 13 residues. Germline V lookup: CDR1 SGHRS, CDR2 YFSETQ. V lost 0 bases and J lost 8, with 9 bases in between. The CDR3 sequence: CASSLAWGDEQFF. DNA of the CDR3: TGCGCCAGCAGCTTGGCCTGGGGGGATGAGCAGTTCTTC.